Reported below is one T cell receptor (beta chain). The data originate from a study of blood T cell repertoires in COVID-19. Study as a whole: The study drew acute and convalescent COVID-19 samples from the United States, Italy and Spain. Sample material is recorded as cDNA or gDNA derived from T cells, B-cell-depleted T cells, or PBMCs.

The germline V gene encodes CDR1 DFQATT and CDR2 SNEGSKA (reference sequence). V lost 3 bases and J lost 10, with 10 bases in between. The CDR3 is made up of 11 amino acids. The authors' processing: Cell counts per sample came from amplifying reference gene primers. The method was immunoSEQ multiplex PCR; TCRdb's version includes in-frame clones alone and lacks a portion of them. V, J and clone size reflect that table, while D and trimming were determined from the DNA. The table includes approximately 140,000 clones, approximately 90% detected once. Sequenced input: peripheral blood. V gene TRBV20-1 combines with J gene TRBJ2-1; tentatively, D is TRBD2 (5 bases). The sequence was collected from a woman aged 55-75 years with active or convalescent COVID-19. CDR3 coding DNA: TGCAGTGCTAGGCCCGGGGAGGAGCAGTTCTTC. This encodes CSARPGEEQFF.